Listed here are 8 T cell receptor beta chains from one sample, sequenced in a study of molecular identifiers for immune sequencing clone quantification. TCRdb re-derived calls from the PCR reads in MiXCR, one entry per CDR3 protein. The top ten clones hold roughly 0.77% of a sample with 490,000 or so distinct CDR3 sequences, less than 30% of them seen once. The sample taken for sequencing was naive CD8+ T cells from blood, with Jurkat cell RNA spiked in. Subset defined: FACS-sorted CD8+CD4-CCR7+CD45RA+ naive T cells. The origin of the receptors is a human donor in good health. Some libraries in this study had Jurkat cell RNA spiked in.

About this clonotype: The junction differs from germline at one of its ends, possibly a read error. The rearrangement uses TRBV7-9 and TRBJ2-1; 8 bases agree with TRBD2. In germline, CDR1 is SEHNR, CDR2 FQNEAQ (reference sequence). This CDR3 comprises 15 residues. The CDR3 DNA sequence: TGTACCAGCAGCTTAGCGGGGTATAGGTACAATGAGCAGTTCTTC. It yields the protein CTSSLAGYRYNEQFF. Supplemented by reference TRBV7-9 and TRBJ2-1, the full variable domain reads DTGVSQNPRHKITKRGQNVTFRCDPISEHNRLYWYRQTLGQGPEFLTYFQNEAQLEKSRLLSDRFSAERPKGSFSTLEIQRTEQGDSAMYLCTSSLAGYRYNEQFFGPGTRLTVL.

There are a few counts of this clonotype. This rearrangement joins TRBV11-2 to TRBJ1-2; tentative D call: TRBD1 (6 bases). The CDR3 extends over 17 amino acids. V lost 3 bases and J 3 bases, leaving 20 bases between the germline ends. Germline V CDR1 and CDR2: SGHAT, FQNNGV. The CDR3 nucleotides are TGTGCCAGCAGCTTCCAGCCAGGGGCTCTAATTGACTATGGCTACACCTTC. It encodes CASSFQPGALIDYGYTF.

The chain carries TRBV7-9 and TRBJ1-2; D remains unclear. V was clipped by 2 bases and J by 5 bases, with 18 bases between them. CDR3 length: 16 amino acids. Germline V CDR1 and CDR2: SEHNR, FQNEAQ (reference sequence). CDR3 protein: CASSLTTQQSSYGYTF. In DNA, the CDR3 is TGTGCCAGCAGCTTAACGACCCAACAATCGTCTTATGGCTACACCTTC. Full variable domain (outside the CDR3, taken from reference TRBV7-9 and TRBJ1-2): DTGVSQNPRHKITKRGQNVTFRCDPISEHNRLYWYRQTLGQGPEFLTYFQNEAQLEKSRLLSDRFSAERPKGSFSTLEIQRTEQGDSAMYLCASSLTTQQSSYGYTFGSGTRLTVV.

There are many counts of this clonotype. The J gene is TRBJ2-7, the V gene TRBV2, with D perhaps matching TRBD1 (6 bases). The CDR3 consists of 16 residues. V lost 4 bases, J lost 3 bases, and 19 bases lay in between. The V gene's germline CDR1 is SNHLY and CDR2 FYNNEI. The chain's CDR3 is CASSAGEQFLVYEQYF. The CDR3 nucleotides read TGTGCCAGCAGTGCAGGGGAACAGTTCCTAGTCTACGAGCAGTACTTC.

The chain employs TRBV12-5 and TRBJ2-3, with 8 bases lining up with TRBD1. The V gene end was trimmed by 0 bases and the J gene end by 4 bases; junction bases not matched to a gene: 9. CDR1 is LGHNT and CDR2 is FRNRAP in the germline V gene. CDR3 length: 17 residues. The CDR3 DNA follows: TGTGCTAGTGGTTTGGTATGGGGCAGGGGGCATTCAGATACGCAGTATTTT. As protein: CASGLVWGRGHSDTQYF.

A remark on this clonotype: Given a much more abundant clone one base away, this may be a read error. The J gene is TRBJ1-1, the V gene TRBV29-1; possibly TRBD1 for D (5 bases). This CDR3 has 12 amino acids. V lost 6 bases and J 5 bases, leaving 13 bases between the germline ends. Germline V CDR1 and CDR2: SQVTM, ANQGSEA. CDR3 loop: CSVLRRGTEAFF. Here the CDR3 DNA reads TGCAGCGTCTTAAGAAGGGGAACTGAAGCTTTCTTT.

The rearrangement uses TRBV29-1 and TRBJ2-1; possible D gene TRBD1, 9 bases. CDR1 and CDR2 (germline): SQVTM, ANQGSEA. The CDR3 loop spans 15 amino acids. V lost 6 bases and J 3 bases, leaving 18 bases between the germline ends. The chain's CDR3 is CSVNLAGQGYNEQFF. Here the CDR3 DNA reads TGCAGCGTGAACTTAGCGGGACAGGGCTACAATGAGCAGTTCTTC.

This clonotype was found many times. This chain uses TRBV5-6 with TRBJ2-7, with 7 bases identical to TRBD2. V lost 4 bases, J lost 6 bases, and 13 bases stayed unmatched. CDR1 is SGHDT, CDR2 YYEEEE, per germline. This CDR3 has 15 amino acids. The CDR3 nucleotides are TGTGCCAGCAGCCAGACTAGCCAGCCCGGCAGCGAGCAGTACTTC. Residues: CASSQTSQPGSEQYF.